The 4 T cell receptor beta chains below come from one sample, sequenced in a study of T cell repertoires in cytomegalovirus infection. TCRdb re-called the reads through MiXCR, storing one row per CDR3 protein. The sample has 510,000 or so distinct CDR3 sequences, about a quarter seen once. Sequencing input: PBMCs. Receptors originate from a human donor in good health (CMV status not recorded). Some clones in this sample may be carry-over from other donors' samples.

This chain joins TRBV28 and TRBJ1-2; 9 nucleotides match TRBD1. J lost 4 bases, V lost 7 bases, and 7 bases had no gene match. CDR1 MDHEN and CDR2 SYDVKM come from the germline V gene. The CDR3 runs 14 residues. The DNA of the CDR3 is TGTGCCAGCACCCCTGAGACAGGGGGCTATGGCTACACCTTC. It yields the protein CASTPETGGYGYTF.

This clonotype was detected a few times. V is TRBV4-1 and J is TRBJ2-6; the D is unclear. CDR1 and CDR2 from the germline V gene are MGHRA and YSYEKL. Trimming cost V 1 base and J 1 base, with 5 bases left between them. CDR3 length equals 15 residues. The CDR3 loop is CASSQGFSGANVLTF. The CDR3, as DNA: TGCGCCAGCAGCCAAGGTTTTTCTGGGGCCAACGTCCTGACTTTC.

The chain couples TRBV29-1 to TRBJ1-1, with unresolved D. V was clipped by 4 bases and J by 0 bases, with 9 bases between them. The CDR3 spans 13 residues. Germline V lookup: CDR1 SQVTM, CDR2 ANQGSEA. CDR3 region: CSVGAGMNTEAFF. CDR3 DNA sequence: TGCAGCGTTGGGGCTGGGATGAACACTGAAGCTTTCTTT.

The chain links TRBV2 to TRBJ2-1; no clear D. Trimming left V 0 bases short and J 0 bases short, with 12 bases between. In germline, CDR1 is SNHLY, CDR2 FYNNEI. The CDR3 extends over 17 amino acids. CDR3 amino acids: CASSEALDGPSYNEQFF. CDR3 bases: TGTGCCAGCAGTGAAGCGCTAGACGGGCCCTCCTACAATGAGCAGTTCTTC.